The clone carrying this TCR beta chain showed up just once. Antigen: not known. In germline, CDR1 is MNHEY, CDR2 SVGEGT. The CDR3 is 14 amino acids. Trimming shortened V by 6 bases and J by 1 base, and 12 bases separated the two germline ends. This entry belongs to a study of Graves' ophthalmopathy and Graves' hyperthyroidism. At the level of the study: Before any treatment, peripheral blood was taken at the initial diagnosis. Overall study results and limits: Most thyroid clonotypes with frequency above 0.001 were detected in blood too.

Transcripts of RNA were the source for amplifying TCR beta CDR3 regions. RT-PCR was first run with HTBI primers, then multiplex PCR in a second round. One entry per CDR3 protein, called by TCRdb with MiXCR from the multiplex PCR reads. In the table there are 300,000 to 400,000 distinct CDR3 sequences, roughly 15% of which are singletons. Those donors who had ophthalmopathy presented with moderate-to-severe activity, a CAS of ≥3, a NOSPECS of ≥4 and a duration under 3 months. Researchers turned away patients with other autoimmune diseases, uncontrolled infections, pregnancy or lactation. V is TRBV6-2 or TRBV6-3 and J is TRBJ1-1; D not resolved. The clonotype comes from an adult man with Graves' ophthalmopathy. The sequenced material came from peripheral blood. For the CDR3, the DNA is TGTGCCAGCAGGGCAGAGACGGAGAACACTGAAGCTTTCTTT. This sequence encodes CASRAETENTEAFF.